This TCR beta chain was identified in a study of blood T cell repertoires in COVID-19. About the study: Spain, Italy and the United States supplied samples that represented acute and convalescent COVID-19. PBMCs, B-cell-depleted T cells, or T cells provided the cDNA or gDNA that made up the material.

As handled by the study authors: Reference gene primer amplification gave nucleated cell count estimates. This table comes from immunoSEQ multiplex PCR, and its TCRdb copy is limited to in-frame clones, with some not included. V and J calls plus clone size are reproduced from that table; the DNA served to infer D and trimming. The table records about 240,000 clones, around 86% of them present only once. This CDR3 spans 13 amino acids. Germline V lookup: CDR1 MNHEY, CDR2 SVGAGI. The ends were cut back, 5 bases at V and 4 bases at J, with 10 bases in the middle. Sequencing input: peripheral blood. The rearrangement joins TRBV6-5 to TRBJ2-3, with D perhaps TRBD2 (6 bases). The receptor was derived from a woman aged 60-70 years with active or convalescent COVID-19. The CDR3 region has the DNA TGTGCCAGCAGTCAGAGGAGGGCAGATACGCAGTATTTT. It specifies CASSQRRADTQYF.